The source of this T cell receptor beta chain is a study of T-cell reconstitution after alpha-beta-depleted transplantation in children. Germline values: CDR1 DFQATT, CDR2 SNEGSKA (reference sequence). This CDR3 spans 16 amino acids. V dropped 0 bases and J dropped 5 bases, with 17 bases sitting between them. This clonotype was counted between two and nine times. A library of TCRbeta sequences, prepared with unique molecular identifiers, was generated. MiXCR, run by TCRdb on the PCR reads, gives a single entry per CDR3 protein. The sample consists of about 72,000 distinct CDR3 sequences, 6% to 8% of them appearing once.

Specimen: PBMCs from the stem cell graft donor, collected from the stem cell graft. The sequence derives from a human donor who donated a stem cell graft to a child with acute lymphoblastic leukemia. This sequence joins TRBV20-1 and TRBJ1-5, with D unclear. The CDR3 DNA sequence: TGCAGTGCTAGAGATCGACCCAGCTTAGATTATCAGCCCCAGCATTTT. Translating gives CSARDRPSLDYQPQHF.